This TCR beta chain derives from a study of shared clonotypes between healthy human individuals. In the case of this clone: Its target is not known.

Study conclusions and caveats: Clonotype sharing across several donors was observed for 4% to 6.5% of naive CD4 clonotypes. Naive subsets generally exceeded memory subsets in estimated richness.

The V gene's germline CDR1 is SGHAT and CDR2 FQDESV (reference sequence). The CDR3 runs 15 residues. V gave up 3 bases and J gave up 9 bases, with 18 bases separating them. Sequencing was performed with immunoSEQ multiplex PCR; in TCRdb, only in-frame clones are kept and a portion is missing. Of more than 2,000,000 clones listed, 90% to 95% are singletons. The chain combines TRBV11-1 with TRBJ2-1; TRBD2 is a possible D gene (5 bases). This receptor was taken from a man aged 18 to 29 in good health. Some clones in this sample may be carry-over from other donors' samples. The material sequenced was naive CD4+ T cells from PBMCs. Specified subset: CD45RA+ positively selected. CDR3 nucleotide sequence: TGTGCCAGCAGCTTTCTCGACGGGAAAGTAGTTGAGCAGTTCTTC. It yields the protein CASSFLDGKVVEQFF. The complete variable domain, with remaining parts taken from reference TRBV11-1 and TRBJ2-1, reads EAEVAQSPRYKITEKSQAVAFWCDPISGHATLYWYRQILGQGPELLVQFQDESVVDDSQLPKDRFSAERLKGVDSTLKIQPAELGDSAMYLCASSFLDGKVVEQFFGPGTRLTVL.